The TCR beta chain under discussion was sequenced for a study of T cells after posttransplantation cyclophosphamide. General study findings and limits: Donor CD8+ memory clones often dominated recipient blood repertoires at later times. Blood and skin or GI T cell repertoires showed limited TRB overlap.

Assay: immunoSEQ multiplex PCR; the TCRdb copy retains only in-frame clones and omits some. The table lists approximately 29,000 clones, roughly 88% of them singletons. The related graft donor's blood sample was taken on the day of bone marrow donation. With regard to this clone: Its specificity is not known.

The sequencing input was PBMCs. This clonotype originated in a man aged 50 to 59.

The CDR3 protein is CAWSDGHGREKLFF. The CDR3 nucleotides are TGTGCCTGGAGTGACGGACACGGGAGGGAAAAACTGTTTTTT. The chain recombines TRBV30 with TRBJ1-4; D is perhaps TRBD1 (5 bases). The germline V gene encodes CDR1 GTSNPN and CDR2 SVGIG (reference sequence). Trimming left V 1 base short and J 8 bases short, with 14 bases between. The CDR3 totals 14 residues. Full variable domain (remainder filled in from reference TRBV30 and TRBJ1-4): SQTIHQWPATLVQPVGSPLSLECTVEGTSNPNLYWYRQAAGRGLQLLFYSVGIGQISSEVPQNLSASRPQDRQFILSSKKLLLSDSGFYLCAWSDGHGREKLFFGSGTQLSVL.